This TCR beta chain comes out of a study of cytomegalovirus exposure and HLA in healthy donors. It was with 60 Vbeta and 13 Jbeta primers that the PCR ran. The assay was immunoSEQ multiplex PCR, and TCRdb's table has in-frame clones only and misses some. The profile covers under 300,000 clones, with approximately 80% appearing a single time and 8% taken by the ten largest. Germline V gene lookup returns CDR1 SGHVS and CDR2 FNYEAQ. The V and J ends lost 5 bases and 4 bases, in that order; junction bases with no gene match: 7. CDR3 length: 15 amino acids. Whereas donors were nominally healthy upon sampling, unrecorded immune exposures were probable.

The sequenced sample consisted of PBMCs. V and J are TRBV7-6 and TRBJ2-7, with TRBD2 matching over 11 bases. This TCR was sampled from a woman in her sixties in good health and CMV-seropositive. The CDR3, as DNA: TGTGCCAGCAGCCCGGTAGCGGGAGGGGAATACGAGCAGTACTTC. Protein: CASSPVAGGEYEQYF.